The entry below gives a single TCR beta chain sequence along with its context. TCRdb's copy holds only in-frame clones and misses some; the assay was immunoSEQ multiplex PCR. The table has about 360,000 clones, 65% to 90% seen once. Trimming at V came to 2 bases and at J to 0 bases, leaving 1 base not matched to a gene. The CDR3 length is 15 residues. Germline values: CDR1 SGHRS, CDR2 YFSETQ. The data were taken from a study of blood T cell repertoires in COVID-19. The chain joins TRBV5-1 to TRBJ1-3; 8 bases map to TRBD1. The sample consisted of peripheral blood. This sequence was found in a woman aged 55-75 years with COVID-19, enrolled during active disease. This CDR3 is CASSFTGGSGNTIYF. Written as DNA, the CDR3 is TGCGCCAGCAGCTTTACAGGGGGCTCTGGAAACACCATATATTTT.